A selection of T cell receptor beta chains follows, all from one sample in a study of blood T cell repertoires in COVID-19. Method: immunoSEQ multiplex PCR; TCRdb's copy keeps in-frame clones and lacks some. The data show some 300,000 clones, 80% to 90% seen once. Sequencing used peripheral blood. The receptors were sampled from a woman in her seventies with COVID-19, enrolled during active disease. Both conserved end residues are part of each CDR3. D genes are given only for firm matches. Size is omitted from some rows. Given values are once, few, many or a class for expanded clones.

V: TRBV28
size: -
J: TRBJ2-3
D: TRBD2
CDR3: CASGTILTDTQYF
DNA: TGTGCCAGCGGGACTATCCTCACAGATACGCAGTATTTT

V: TRBV7-2
size: -
J: TRBJ1-1
D: -
CDR3: CASSPQGRLGNTEAFF
DNA: TGTGCCAGCAGTCCACAGGGACGGTTGGGTAACACTGAAGCTTTCTTT

V: TRBV24-1
size: -
J: TRBJ2-3
D: -
CDR3: CATSDSQATDTQYF
DNA: TGTGCCACCAGTGATTCACAGGCCACGGATACGCAGTATTTT

V: TRBV30
size: -
J: TRBJ2-3
D: TRBD2
CDR3: CAWSVPAGVVTDTQYF
DNA: TGTGCCTGGAGTGTCCCAGCGGGGGTTGTCACAGATACGCAGTATTTT

V: TRBV10-1
size: -
J: TRBJ1-5
D: TRBD1
CDR3: CASSNTSPTPRQGNQPQHF
DNA: TGCGCCAGCTCTAATACCTCGCCAACCCCCCGACAGGGAAATCAGCCCCAGCATTTT

V: TRBV4-2
size: once
J: TRBJ2-7
D: TRBD2
CDR3: CASSLYTSGASYEQYF
DNA: TGTGCCAGCAGCCTTTATACTAGCGGGGCGTCCTACGAGCAGTACTTC

V: TRBV4-1
size: -
J: TRBJ1-1
D: -
CDR3: CASSRPGTEAFF
DNA: TGCGCCAGCAGCCGGCCTGGCACTGAAGCTTTCTTT

V: TRBV5-3
size: -
J: TRBJ1-3
D: -
CDR3: CARSSHRAVSGNTIYF
DNA: TGTGCCAGAAGCTCCCACAGGGCCGTCTCTGGAAACACCATATATTTT

V: TRBV4-1
size: -
J: TRBJ2-7
D: -
CDR3: CASSQEGTGLNEQYF
DNA: TGCGCCAGCAGCCAAGAGGGCACAGGGTTGAACGAGCAGTACTTC

V: TRBV30
size: -
J: TRBJ1-1
D: -
CDR3: CAWARQVHTEAFF
DNA: TGTGCCTGGGCTAGACAGGTCCACACTGAAGCTTTCTTT

V: TRBV5-1
size: -
J: TRBJ1-6
D: -
CDR3: CASSLEGAQGSPLHF
DNA: TGCGCCAGCAGCTTGGAAGGGGCGCAGGGATCACCCCTCCACTTT

V: TRBV7-3
size: once
J: TRBJ2-2
D: TRBD2
CDR3: CASSLTFLAGGGTGELFF
DNA: TGTGCCAGCAGCTTAACGTTCCTAGCGGGGGGAGGCACCGGGGAGCTGTTTTTT

V: TRBV10-3
size: -
J: TRBJ1-2
D: -
CDR3: CAISEVQGYGYTF
DNA: TGTGCCATCAGTGAGGTCCAGGGCTATGGCTACACCTTC

V: TRBV2
size: -
J: TRBJ1-3
D: -
CDR3: CASTPGQAQKGGNTIYF
DNA: TGTGCCAGCACCCCAGGTCAGGCGCAGAAAGGTGGAAACACCATATATTTT

V: TRBV2
size: -
J: TRBJ1-2
D: TRBD1
CDR3: CASSEQGGNYGYTF
DNA: TGTGCCAGCAGCGAACAGGGGGGTAACTATGGCTACACCTTC

V: TRBV7-2
size: once
J: TRBJ1-2
D: -
CDR3: CASSFTQGRGYGYTF
DNA: TGTGCCAGCAGCTTTACACAGGGTCGGGGCTATGGCTACACCTTC

V: TRBV5-1
size: -
J: TRBJ2-7
D: -
CDR3: CASSLLPAREQYF
DNA: TGCGCCAGCAGCTTGCTTCCTGCCCGGGAGCAGTACTTC

V: TRBV6-5
size: -
J: TRBJ2-1
D: TRBD2
CDR3: CASYTRAGGLNEQFF
DNA: TGTGCCAGCTACACCAGGGCGGGGGGGCTCAATGAGCAGTTCTTC

V: TRBV4-1
size: -
J: TRBJ2-7
D: TRBD1
CDR3: CASSNGQGAYEQYF
DNA: TGCGCCAGCAGCAACGGACAGGGGGCCTACGAGCAGTACTTC

V: TRBV5-6
size: -
J: TRBJ2-1
D: -
CDR3: CASSLKSGYDNEQFF
DNA: TGTGCCAGCAGCTTGAAGAGCGGGTACGATAATGAGCAGTTCTTC

V: TRBV7-9
size: -
J: TRBJ2-5
D: -
CDR3: CASSLSSSQETQYF
DNA: TGTGCCAGCAGCTTAAGTAGTAGCCAAGAGACCCAGTACTTC

V: TRBV15
size: -
J: TRBJ2-7
D: -
CDR3: CATSREIRGFSYEQYF
DNA: TGTGCCACCAGCAGAGAAATTCGGGGATTCTCCTACGAGCAGTACTTC

V: TRBV5-6
size: once
J: TRBJ1-4
D: -
CDR3: CASSSLGGNEKLFF
DNA: TGTGCCAGCAGTTCCTTGGGGGGGAATGAAAAACTGTTTTTT

V: TRBV27
size: -
J: TRBJ1-5
D: -
CDR3: CASSVRGDYSNQPQHF
DNA: TGTGCCAGCAGTGTAAGGGGCGATTATAGCAATCAGCCCCAGCATTTT

V: TRBV24-1
size: -
J: TRBJ2-3
D: TRBD1
CDR3: CATSPMTGSDTQYF
DNA: TGTGCCACCAGTCCCATGACAGGGTCAGATACGCAGTATTTT

V: TRBV6-1
size: -
J: TRBJ1-1
D: -
CDR3: CASSEGQGPMNTEAFF
DNA: TGTGCCAGCAGTGAAGGTCAGGGTCCAATGAACACTGAAGCTTTCTTT

V: TRBV9
size: -
J: TRBJ2-5
D: -
CDR3: CASSVDTGRETQYF
DNA: TGTGCCAGCAGCGTAGATACAGGGCGAGAGACCCAGTACTTC

V: TRBV5-8
size: -
J: TRBJ2-1
D: TRBD2
CDR3: CASSFGGGAYNEQFF
DNA: TGTGCCAGCAGCTTTGGCGGGGGGGCCTACAATGAGCAGTTCTTC

V: TRBV7-9
size: few
J: TRBJ2-1
D: TRBD1
CDR3: CASSPRGQGLDEQFF
DNA: TGTGCCAGCAGCCCGCGGGGACAGGGGTTGGATGAGCAGTTCTTC

V: TRBV28
size: -
J: TRBJ1-5
D: TRBD1
CDR3: CASSPQGASNQPQHF
DNA: TGTGCCAGCAGTCCACAGGGGGCCTCAAATCAGCCCCAGCATTTT

V: TRBV2
size: -
J: TRBJ1-3
D: TRBD1
CDR3: CASSVDRGGGNTIYF
DNA: TGTGCCAGCAGCGTCGACAGGGGCGGAGGAAACACCATATATTTT

V: TRBV6-4
size: -
J: TRBJ2-7
D: TRBD2
CDR3: CASSVSLGGEQYF
DNA: TGTGCCAGCAGTGTTTCCCTCGGGGGGGAGCAGTACTTC

V: TRBV11-2
size: -
J: TRBJ1-2
D: TRBD1
CDR3: CASSPDRALITF
DNA: TGTGCCAGCAGCCCAGACAGGGCCCTGATTACCTTC

V: TRBV7-9
size: few
J: TRBJ2-3
D: -
CDR3: CASSLGLEAGARSTDTQYF
DNA: TGTGCCAGCAGCTTAGGACTAGAGGCGGGGGCGAGGAGCACAGATACGCAGTATTTT

V: TRBV6-5
size: -
J: TRBJ1-1
D: -
CDR3: CASSYSSGAFF
DNA: TGTGCCAGCAGTTACTCCTCAGGGGCTTTCTTT

V: TRBV29-1
size: -
J: TRBJ2-2
D: -
CDR3: CSVAGTFGTGELFF
DNA: TGCAGCGTTGCAGGGACTTTCGGCACCGGGGAGCTGTTTTTT

V: TRBV30
size: few
J: TRBJ1-2
D: TRBD1
CDR3: CAWSGTGGVGGYTF
DNA: TGTGCCTGGAGTGGGACAGGGGGCGTCGGTGGCTACACCTTC

V: TRBV6-5
size: -
J: TRBJ2-2
D: TRBD2
CDR3: CASSYSKASGSGELFF
DNA: TGTGCCAGCAGTTACTCGAAGGCTAGCGGGTCCGGGGAGCTGTTTTTT

V: TRBV19
size: -
J: TRBJ1-2
D: TRBD1
CDR3: CASSGPDRVYGYTF
DNA: TGTGCCAGTAGTGGACCTGACAGGGTATACGGCTACACCTTC

V: TRBV24-1
size: once
J: TRBJ2-3
D: -
CDR3: CATSDHSLSPDTQYF
DNA: TGTGCCACCAGTGACCACTCACTTAGTCCTGATACGCAGTATTTT

V: TRBV7-9
size: -
J: TRBJ1-5
D: -
CDR3: CASSSPQEGNQPQHF
DNA: TGTGCCAGCAGCTCTCCGCAGGAGGGCAATCAGCCCCAGCATTTT

V: TRBV6-5
size: -
J: TRBJ2-3
D: TRBD1
CDR3: CASSYNRGQDTQYF
DNA: TGTGCCAGCAGTTACAACAGGGGGCAAGATACGCAGTATTTT

V: TRBV28
size: -
J: TRBJ1-5
D: TRBD1
CDR3: CASSLGAGGQQPQHF
DNA: TGTGCCAGCAGTTTAGGGGCAGGGGGCCAGCAGCCCCAGCATTTT

V: TRBV7-2
size: -
J: TRBJ2-3
D: TRBD2
CDR3: CASSLAPGRVDTQYF
DNA: TGTGCCAGCAGCTTAGCGCCAGGGAGGGTAGATACGCAGTATTTT

V: TRBV7-9
size: once
J: TRBJ2-1
D: -
CDR3: CASSPGSGSYNEQFF
DNA: TGTGCCAGCAGCCCTGGTTCGGGATCCTACAATGAGCAGTTCTTC

V: TRBV20-1
size: -
J: TRBJ1-2
D: -
CDR3: CSAESEGYTF
DNA: TGCAGTGCCGAGTCCGAGGGCTACACCTTC

V: TRBV6-5
size: -
J: TRBJ2-1
D: TRBD2
CDR3: CASSNLAGGGNEQFF
DNA: TGTGCCAGCAGTAACTTAGCGGGGGGCGGCAATGAGCAGTTCTTC

V: TRBV29-1
size: -
J: TRBJ1-2
D: TRBD1
CDR3: CSAQGQGNYGYTF
DNA: TGCAGCGCCCAAGGACAGGGGAACTATGGCTACACCTTC

V: TRBV27
size: -
J: TRBJ2-7
D: -
CDR3: CASSPRESCEQYF
DNA: TGTGCCAGCAGCCCTAGGGAGTCCTGCGAGCAGTACTTC

V: TRBV24-1
size: -
J: TRBJ1-5
D: -
CDR3: CATSEGGGNQPQHF
DNA: TGTGCCACCAGTGAAGGAGGAGGAAATCAGCCCCAGCATTTT

V: TRBV6-5
size: -
J: TRBJ1-2
D: -
CDR3: CASSYSGGGYGYTF
DNA: TGTGCCAGCAGTTACTCTGGGGGGGGATATGGCTACACCTTC

V: TRBV7-9
size: -
J: TRBJ1-2
D: -
CDR3: CASSLVHYGYTF
DNA: TGTGCCAGCAGCCTAGTCCATTATGGCTACACCTTC